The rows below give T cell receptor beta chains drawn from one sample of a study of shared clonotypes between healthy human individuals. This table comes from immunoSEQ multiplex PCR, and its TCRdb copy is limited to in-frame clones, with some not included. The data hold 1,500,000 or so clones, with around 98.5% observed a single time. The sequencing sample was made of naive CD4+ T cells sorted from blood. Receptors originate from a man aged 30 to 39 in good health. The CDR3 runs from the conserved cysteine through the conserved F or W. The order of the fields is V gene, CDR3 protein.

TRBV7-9,CASLAQGGQETQYF
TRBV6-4,CASSDGQGDGYGYTF
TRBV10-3,CAINGQGAPGEQYF
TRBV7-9,CASSPIAPWLTSYEQYF
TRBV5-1,CASSSRGQGGEQFF
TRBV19,CATPGPTNTGELFF
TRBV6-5,CASSYSNPGNQPQHF
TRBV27,CASSLSPVNYGYTF
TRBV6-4,CASSDAGLGQTGELFF
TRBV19,CASSIGTGITQYF
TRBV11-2,CASSPYDSHTEAFF
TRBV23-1,CAGKTVGESHYEQYF
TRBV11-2,CASSLGPPTTGKYEQYF
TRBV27,CASSFQRGTQGYTF
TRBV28,CASSSRAEGYTF
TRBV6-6,CASSFTGVQYF
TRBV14,CASSRPQVSYNEQFF
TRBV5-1,CATNTAGHGTGELFF
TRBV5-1,CASSLVGQGYEQYF
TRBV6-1,CASSEVGSYTGELFF
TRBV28,CASSFWGSDTEAFF
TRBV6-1,CASSGMPWYEQYF
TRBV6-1,CASSVLIGGEGAGGPDEQYF
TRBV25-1,CASRDSNEKLFF